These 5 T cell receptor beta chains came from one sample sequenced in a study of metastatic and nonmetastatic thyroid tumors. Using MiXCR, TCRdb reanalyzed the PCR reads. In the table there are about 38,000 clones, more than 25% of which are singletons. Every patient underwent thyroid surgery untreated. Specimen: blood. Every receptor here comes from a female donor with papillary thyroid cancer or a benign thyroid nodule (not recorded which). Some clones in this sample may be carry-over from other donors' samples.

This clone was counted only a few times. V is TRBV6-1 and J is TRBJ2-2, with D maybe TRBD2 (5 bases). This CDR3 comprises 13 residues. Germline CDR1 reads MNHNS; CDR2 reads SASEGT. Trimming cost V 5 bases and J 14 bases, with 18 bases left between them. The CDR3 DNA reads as TGTGCCAGCAGTCCGCCCGGAAGAGGGTATCTGTTTTTT. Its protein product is CASSPPGRGYLFF.

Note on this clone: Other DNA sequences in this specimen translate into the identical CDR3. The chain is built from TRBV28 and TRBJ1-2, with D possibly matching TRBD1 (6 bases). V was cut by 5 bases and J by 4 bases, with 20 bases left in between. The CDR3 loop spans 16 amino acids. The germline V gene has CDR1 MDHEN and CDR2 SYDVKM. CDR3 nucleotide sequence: TGTGCCAGCAGTCCCGCAGAAGGGGGGGGAAGCTATGGCTACACCTTC. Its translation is CASSPAEGGGSYGYTF.

The CDR3 region has the DNA TGTGCCAGCAGTTCCCAGACAGGGGACACCTACGAGCAGTACTTC. As protein: CASSSQTGDTYEQYF. V usage is TRBV6-1 and J usage is TRBJ2-7; 8 positions match TRBD1. Germline loops: CDR1 MNHNS, CDR2 SASEGT. The J segment lost 2 bases and the V segment lost 5 bases, leaving 8 bases of the junction unmatched. The CDR3 is 15 amino acids.

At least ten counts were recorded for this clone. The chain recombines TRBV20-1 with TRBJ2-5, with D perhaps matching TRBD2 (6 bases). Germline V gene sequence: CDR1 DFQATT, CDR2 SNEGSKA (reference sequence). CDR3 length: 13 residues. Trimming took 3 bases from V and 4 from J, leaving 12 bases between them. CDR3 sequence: CSASLGGRETQYF. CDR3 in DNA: TGCAGTGCTAGTCTGGGAGGCCGAGAGACCCAGTACTTC.

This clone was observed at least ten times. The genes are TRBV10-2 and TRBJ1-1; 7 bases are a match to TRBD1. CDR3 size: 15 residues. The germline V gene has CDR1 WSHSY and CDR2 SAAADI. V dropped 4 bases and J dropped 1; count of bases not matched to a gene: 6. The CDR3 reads CASSVPGQKNTEAFF. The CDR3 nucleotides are TGCGCCAGCAGTGTACCGGGACAGAAGAACACTGAAGCTTTCTTT.